This section outlines one T cell receptor (beta chain) sequence together with its context. No antigen is known for it. TCRdb used MiXCR to reprocess the RT-PCR reads, holding one entry per CDR3 protein. This sample has over 450,000 distinct CDR3 sequences; 10% to 15% occur once, and the top ten carry around 13%. The record originates from a study of response to subunit inactivated influenza vaccine. Study-wide points: Seasonal influenza vaccination, on each occasion, was suggested by the authors to recruit few new T cells.

Sequenced here: PBMCs from blood, sampled around seven weeks after vaccination. The sequence was collected from a man aged 50 to 59 who received an inactivated influenza vaccine.

The CDR3 bases are TGCGCCAGCAGCTCAAGGACAGGTACCTACGAGCAGTACTTC. This encodes CASSSRTGTYEQYF. This chain uses TRBV5-1 with TRBJ2-7; 7 positions agree with TRBD1. The CDR3 sequence is 14 residues long. Looked up from germline, CDR1 is SGHRS and CDR2 is YFSETQ. With 3 bases clipped from V and 2 bases from J, the junction kept 5 bases outside the gene matches.